This TCR beta chain appears in the sequencing data of a study of early T cells in non-severe SARS-CoV-2 infection. This clonotype was picked up a small number of times. Germline V lookup: CDR1 MNHNS, CDR2 SASEGT. V was shortened by 5 bases and J by 2 bases, with 19 bases between the two germline ends. The CDR3 is 17 amino acids. Unique molecular identifiers were added to individual cDNA molecules. MiXCR, applied by TCRdb to the 5' RACE reads, yields one record per CDR3 protein. The table records 50,000 to 60,000 distinct CDR3 sequences, around a tenth of them present only once. The receptor's source is an adult who was a healthcare worker with PCR-confirmed SARS-CoV-2 infection or an uninfected control (not recorded which). This chain uses TRBV6-1 with TRBJ1-5; weak D call: TRBD1 (5 bases). Sequenced: whole blood. CDR3 sequence reads: CASSIRDPGGGNQPQHF. Written as DNA, the CDR3 is TGTGCCAGCAGTATCCGGGACCCCGGTGGAGGCAATCAGCCCCAGCATTTT.